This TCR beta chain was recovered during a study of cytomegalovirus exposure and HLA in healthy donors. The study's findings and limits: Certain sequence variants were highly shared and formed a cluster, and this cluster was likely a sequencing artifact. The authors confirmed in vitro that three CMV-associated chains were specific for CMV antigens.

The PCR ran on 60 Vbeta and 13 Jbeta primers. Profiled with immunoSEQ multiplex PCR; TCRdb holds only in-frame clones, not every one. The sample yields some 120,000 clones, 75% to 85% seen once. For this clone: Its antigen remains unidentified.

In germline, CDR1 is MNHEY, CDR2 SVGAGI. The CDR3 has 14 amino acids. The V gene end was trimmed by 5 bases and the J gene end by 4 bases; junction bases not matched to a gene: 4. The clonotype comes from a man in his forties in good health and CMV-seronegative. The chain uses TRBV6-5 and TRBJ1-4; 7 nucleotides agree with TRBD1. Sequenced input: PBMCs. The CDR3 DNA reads TGTGCCAGCAGTGCGACAGGGATTAATGAAAAACTGTTTTTT. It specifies CASSATGINEKLFF.